Shown below are 16 T cell receptor beta chains from a single sample sequenced in a study of Tregs in tolerant kidney transplant recipients. Clones were read by immunoSEQ multiplex PCR, and TCRdb kept only the in-frame ones, dropping some. The sample shows about 88,000 clones, over 85% of them seen only once. Source material: CD8+ T cells from blood. The source is a human donor in good health.

The chain couples TRBV23-1 to TRBJ2-5; 7 bases map to TRBD1. TRBV23-1 falls under the ORF class, with uncertain function. The CDR3 has 14 residues. With V trimmed by 0 bases and J by 4 bases, 2 bases remained unmatched. CDR3 protein: CASSQSQGVETQYF. DNA for the CDR3: TGCGCCAGCAGTCAATCCCAGGGGGTAGAGACCCAGTACTTC.

This chain connects TRBV4-1 to TRBJ2-7, with a tentative D call TRBD1 (6 bases). Germline V gene lookup returns CDR1 MGHRA and CDR2 YSYEKL. Trimming took 4 bases from V and 3 from J, leaving 16 bases between them. This CDR3 spans 15 amino acids. The CDR3 sequence: CASSPVGAPHYEQYF. The DNA for the CDR3 is TGCGCCAGCAGCCCCGTGGGGGCCCCCCACTACGAGCAGTACTTC.

This clone was picked up one time. The genes are TRBV9 and TRBJ1-1; D is unclear. This CDR3 is built from 11 residues. V gave up 4 bases and J gave up 5 bases, with 6 bases separating them. Germline-derived CDR1 and CDR2 are SGDLS and YYNGEE. CDR3 amino acids: CASSPRTEAFF. The CDR3 nucleotides read TGTGCCAGCAGCCCGAGAACTGAAGCTTTCTTT.

J is TRBJ1-2 and V is TRBV7-9; D is ambiguous. Germline V gives CDR1 SEHNR, CDR2 FQNEAQ (reference sequence). V lost 8 bases, J lost 6 bases, and 4 bases lay in between. This CDR3 has 9 amino acids. CDR3 in amino acids: CASGNGYTF. CDR3 sequence (DNA): TGTGCCAGCGGGAATGGCTACACCTTC.

V usage is TRBV6-5 and J usage is TRBJ1-2, with 8 bases that match TRBD1. This CDR3 has 15 residues. Germline CDR1 MNHEY, CDR2 SVGAGI. V was pared by 4 bases and J by 3 bases, with 7 bases of the junction left unmatched. CDR3 sequence: CASSLTQGADYGYTF. CDR3 DNA: TGTGCCAGCAGTTTGACTCAGGGGGCGGACTATGGCTACACCTTC.

The chain has TRBV6-5 and TRBJ2-7, with D possibly TRBD2 on 6 matching bases. V lost 5 bases and J lost 3, with 11 bases in between. The CDR3 runs 13 residues. The germline V gene encodes CDR1 MNHEY and CDR2 SVGAGI. CDR3 bases: TGTGCCAGCAGTGTGGGACTGCTCTACGAGCAGTACTTC. It is translated as CASSVGLLYEQYF.

The rearrangement uses TRBV6-6 and TRBJ2-3; possible D gene TRBD1, 5 bases. CDR1 MNHNY and CDR2 SVGAGI come from the germline V gene (reference sequence). With 6 bases removed from V and 3 bases from J, the gap between germline ends came to 19 bases. There are 16 residues in the CDR3. The CDR3 reads CASSQYRLTATDTQYF. CDR3 nucleotide sequence: TGTGCCAGCAGCCAGTACAGGCTCACGGCGACAGATACGCAGTATTTT.

The rearrangement joins TRBV6-1 to TRBJ1-2; D remains unclear. Germline CDR1 MNHNS, CDR2 SASEGT. With 6 bases removed from V and 0 bases from J, the gap between germline ends came to 5 bases. The length of the CDR3 is 12 residues. In DNA form, the CDR3 reads TGTGCCAGCAGCGGAGCTAACTATGGCTACACCTTC. Its protein is CASSGANYGYTF.

The chain recombines TRBV6-1 with TRBJ2-7; tentative D call: TRBD1 (7 bases). V lost 5 bases and J lost 2, with 10 bases in between. The germline V gene has CDR1 MNHNS and CDR2 SASEGT. CDR3 length equals 13 residues. CDR3 nucleotide sequence: TGTGCCAGCAGTCCAGGGGGGACCTACGAGCAGTACTTC. This gives the protein CASSPGGTYEQYF.

Here the CDR3 reads CASSLKGLDQPQHF. DNA of the CDR3: TGTGCCAGCAGTTTAAAGGGGCTTGATCAGCCCCAGCATTTT. The chain recombines TRBV27 with TRBJ1-5; D perhaps matches TRBD1 (5 bases). V was pared by 2 bases and J by 5 bases, with 10 bases between. The germline V gene encodes CDR1 MNHEY and CDR2 SMNVEV (reference sequence). The CDR3 has 14 amino acids.

V is TRBV6-1 and J is TRBJ2-7; D remains ambiguous. Germline CDR1 is MNHNS and CDR2 is SASEGT. There are 14 residues in the CDR3. The V end lost 4 bases, the J end lost 3 bases, and 13 bases lay between the germline ends. In DNA form, the CDR3 reads TGTGCCAGCAGTGTCGATTGGTCTCGCTACGAGCAGTACTTC. This encodes CASSVDWSRYEQYF.

J is TRBJ1-1 and V is TRBV30; no clear D gene. The V and J ends lost 6 bases and 8 bases respectively, with 13 bases between them. Germline CDR1 reads GTSNPN; CDR2 reads SVGIG (reference sequence). CDR3 size: 11 residues. The CDR3 DNA reads TGTGCCTGCCCCGGCGTACAGGAAGCTTTCTTT. It codes for CACPGVQEAFF.

The CDR3 sequence: CATRTGAPRETQYF. CDR3 sequence (DNA): TGTGCCACCAGGACTGGGGCGCCTCGTGAGACCCAGTACTTC. The chain combines TRBV15 with TRBJ2-5, with D possibly matching TRBD1 (5 bases). The V gene's germline CDR1 is LNHNV and CDR2 YYDKDF (reference sequence). Trimming removed 6 bases at V and 5 bases at J, with 16 bases between. The CDR3 length is 14 residues.

The chain carries TRBV30 and TRBJ2-3; tentative D call: TRBD2 (7 bases). This CDR3 has 14 residues. The germline gives CDR1 GTSNPN, CDR2 SVGIG (reference sequence). V was cut by 3 bases and J by 4 bases, with 14 bases left in between. The chain's CDR3 is CAWSEGGSPDTQYF. CDR3 in DNA: TGTGCCTGGAGCGAGGGGGGGAGTCCAGATACGCAGTATTTT.

The rearrangement uses TRBV7-6 and TRBJ2-7; D might be TRBD1 (5 bases). This CDR3 region has 13 residues. Germline V CDR1 and CDR2: SGHVS, FNYEAQ. The V and J ends lost 4 bases and 7 bases respectively, with 14 bases between them. CDR3: CASSSDTFWEQYF. CDR3 nucleotides: TGTGCCAGCAGCTCGGACACATTTTGGGAGCAGTACTTC.

V is TRBV13 and J is TRBJ2-3; 9 nucleotides match TRBD1. V gave up 5 bases and J gave up 4 bases; unmatched junction bases: 13. Germline V lookup: CDR1 PRHDT, CDR2 FYEKMQ (reference sequence). This CDR3 is built from 17 residues. The CDR3 nucleotides are TGTGCCAGCAGCCTCTCGGCGACAGGGGGTATTTCAGATACGCAGTATTTT. Protein: CASSLSATGGISDTQYF.